A selection of T cell receptor beta chains follows, all from one sample in a study of T cells in Graves' hyperthyroidism and ophthalmopathy. TCRdb reprocessed the multiplex PCR reads via MiXCR and lists one record per CDR3 protein. The repertoire holds roughly 300,000 distinct CDR3 sequences, with 18% as singletons. The specimen sequenced was blood. These receptors were taken from a woman between 45 and 60 years old with Graves' hyperthyroidism. Each CDR3 is given with its conserved first and last residue. Fields, in order: V gene, D gene, clone size, CDR3 length, J gene, CDR3 protein, CDR3 DNA. D genes are given only for firm matches. Clone sizes are given selectively: once, few, many, or a class where the clone is expanded.

>TRBV29-1|TRBD1|NA|12|TRBJ2-7
CSGATGGYEQYF
TGCAGCGGCGCGACAGGGGGCTACGAGCAGTACTTC
>TRBV5-1|NA|few|16|TRBJ2-5
CASSPRGGAIQETQYF
TGCGCCAGCAGCCCAAGGGGGGGCGCGATCCAAGAGACCCAGTACTTC
>TRBV11-2|NA|few|16|TRBJ1-3
CASSLILGGNGNTIYF
TGTGCCAGCAGCTTAATACTAGGGGGAAATGGAAACACCATATATTTT
>TRBV7-9|NA|many|16|TRBJ2-5
CASSLEGARHGETQYF
TGTGCCAGCAGCTTAGAAGGGGCCCGTCACGGAGAGACCCAGTACTTC
>TRBV13|NA|NA|11|TRBJ1-1
CASSLSGWSIF
TGTGCCAGCAGCTTATCAGGGTGGAGTATCTTT
>TRBV7-9|NA|NA|15|TRBJ2-3
CASSLGLVSTDTQYF
TGTGCCAGCAGCTTAGGGCTTGTCAGCACAGATACGCAGTATTTT
>TRBV14|TRBD1|NA|17|TRBJ2-1
CASSQVPGTGGFREQFF
TGTGCCAGCAGCCAAGTTCCAGGGACAGGGGGGTTCCGGGAGCAGTTCTTC
>TRBV6-2/TRBV6-3|TRBD2|NA|15|TRBJ2-3
CASSYGIVGGDTQYF
TGTGCCAGCAGTTACGGTATCGTGGGAGGGGATACGCAGTATTTT
>TRBV6-1|NA|NA|10|TRBJ1-1
CASQHTEAFF
TGTGCCAGCCAACACACTGAAGCTTTCTTT
>TRBV2|NA|many|13|TRBJ1-1
CASSDLGNTEAFF
TGTGCCAGCAGTGACCTCGGGAACACTGAAGCTTTCTTT
>TRBV2|TRBD2|many|15|TRBJ2-3
CASLKSGGAEDTQYF
TGTGCCAGCCTAAAGAGCGGGGGGGCTGAAGATACGCAGTATTTT
>TRBV18|NA|few|15|TRBJ1-1
CASSPTRDQNTEAFF
TGTGCCAGCTCCCCCACTAGGGACCAGAACACTGAAGCTTTCTTT
>TRBV18|NA|NA|15|TRBJ1-4
CASSPSQGYYEKLFF
TGTGCCAGCTCACCATCTCAGGGATATTATGAAAAACTGTTTTTT
>TRBV30|NA|many|13|TRBJ1-5
CACEPGYNQPQHF
TGTGCCTGCGAGCCAGGGTACAATCAGCCCCAGCATTTT
>TRBV4-1|TRBD1|NA|16|TRBJ2-2
CASSPWDRVVAGELFF
TGCGCCAGCAGCCCGTGGGACAGGGTTGTCGCCGGGGAGCTGTTTTTT
>TRBV2|NA|few|12|TRBJ2-5
CASSDASKTQYF
TGTGCCAGCAGTGACGCCTCAAAGACCCAGTACTTC
>TRBV3-1|NA|many|14|TRBJ1-1
CASSQEQGATEAFF
TGTGCCAGCAGCCAAGAACAGGGTGCCACTGAAGCTTTCTTT
>TRBV4-2|NA|NA|14|TRBJ2-1
CASSQDGPYNEQFF
TGTGCCAGCAGCCAAGACGGACCTTACAATGAGCAGTTCTTC
>TRBV6-1|TRBD2|few|17|TRBJ2-4
CASRGGSGSPTKNIQYF
TGTGCCAGTCGAGGTGGGAGCGGGAGTCCGACCAAAAACATTCAGTACTTC
>TRBV19|NA|NA|14|TRBJ2-5
CASRPLAGEETQYF
TGTGCCAGTAGGCCCCTAGCAGGGGAAGAGACCCAGTACTTC
>TRBV18|NA|NA|15|TRBJ2-5
CASSPATGLKETQYF
TGTGCCAGCTCACCCGCAACGGGACTGAAAGAGACCCAGTACTTC
>TRBV27|NA|many|12|TRBJ2-1
CASSATVNEQFF
TGTGCCAGCAGTGCCACAGTCAATGAGCAGTTCTTC
>TRBV29-1|NA|NA|14|TRBJ2-1
CSSSRGSSYNEQFF
TGCAGCAGCTCCCGGGGGAGCTCCTACAATGAGCAGTTCTTC
>TRBV5-6|TRBD1|NA|18|TRBJ1-4
CASSLLADRGETNEKLFF
TGTGCCAGCAGCTTATTAGCGGACAGGGGCGAAACTAATGAAAAACTGTTTTTT
>TRBV30|NA|many|13|TRBJ2-3
CAWSEGFADTQYF
TGTGCCTGGAGTGAGGGGTTCGCAGATACGCAGTATTTT
>TRBV5-1|TRBD1|few|16|TRBJ1-6
CASSLLPGQGNSPLHF
TGCGCCAGCAGCTTACTTCCGGGACAGGGCAATTCACCCCTCCACTTT
>TRBV11-2|NA|many|12|TRBJ2-3
CASSRERDTQYF
TGTGCCAGCAGCCGGGAGAGGGATACGCAGTATTTT
>TRBV14|NA|few|14|TRBJ2-3
CASSHPGIPDTQYF
TGTGCCAGCAGCCACCCGGGGATTCCAGATACGCAGTATTTT
>TRBV27|NA|many|22|TRBJ1-5
CASSFYAGPQGILTPSNQPQHF
TGTGCCAGCAGTTTTTACGCCGGTCCTCAGGGGATACTTACCCCCAGCAATCAGCCCCAGCATTTT
>TRBV7-2|TRBD2|many|19|TRBJ2-5
CASSLYEASGRLVDETQYF
TGTGCCAGCAGCTTATACGAAGCTAGCGGGAGATTGGTAGACGAGACCCAGTACTTC
>TRBV6-2/TRBV6-3|NA|few|15|TRBJ2-1
CASSSAGESYNEQFF
TGTGCCAGCAGTTCGGCAGGGGAATCCTACAATGAGCAGTTCTTC
>TRBV2|TRBD2|few|17|TRBJ2-2
CASSEALLAGVPGELFF
TGTGCCAGCAGTGAAGCGCTTCTAGCGGGAGTACCCGGGGAGCTGTTTTTT
>TRBV6-1|NA|many|15|TRBJ2-5
CASSEGVSPPETQYF
TGTGCCAGCAGTGAAGGGGTCTCTCCCCCGGAGACCCAGTACTTC
>TRBV29-1|NA|few|14|TRBJ2-5
CSVDALGGVETQYF
TGCAGCGTTGACGCCCTCGGTGGGGTAGAGACCCAGTACTTC
>TRBV19|NA|NA|15|TRBJ2-5
CASRPATGPQETQYF
TGTGCCAGTAGGCCGGCTACGGGACCCCAAGAGACCCAGTACTTC
>TRBV12-3/TRBV12-4|TRBD1|NA|14|TRBJ1-1
CASNGTDRVRPAFF
TGTGCCAGCAATGGGACCGACAGGGTACGTCCAGCTTTCTTT
>TRBV20-1|NA|NA|15|TRBJ1-1
CSASKGTERDTEAFF
TGCAGTGCTAGTAAGGGAACGGAGAGGGACACTGAAGCTTTCTTT
>TRBV6-1|TRBD2|many|16|TRBJ2-1
CASTDAGGVRNNEQFF
TGTGCCAGCACCGACGCGGGGGGGGTGAGGAACAATGAGCAGTTCTTC
>TRBV15|NA|few|14|TRBJ2-5
CATSPRPAPETQYF
TGTGCCACCAGCCCTCGACCTGCGCCCGAGACCCAGTACTTC
>TRBV12-3/TRBV12-4|TRBD2|many|13|TRBJ2-7
CASSLGGTYEQYF
TGTGCCAGCAGTTTGGGAGGGACCTACGAGCAGTACTTC
>TRBV11-2|NA|many|13|TRBJ1-6
CASTTPGNSPLHF
TGTGCCAGCACCACGCCCGGGAATTCACCCCTCCACTTT
>TRBV20-1|NA|few|17|TRBJ2-1
CSVLNPSDPHSYNEQFF
TGCAGTGTCCTAAATCCTAGCGACCCACACTCCTACAATGAGCAGTTCTTC
>TRBV6-1|TRBD2|many|17|TRBJ2-5
CASSSPSGGGLEETQYF
TGTGCCAGCAGTTCTCCCTCCGGGGGGGGACTCGAAGAGACCCAGTACTTC
>TRBV30|NA|many|16|TRBJ1-1
CAWSPRGARRGTEAFF
TGTGCCTGGAGTCCCCGGGGCGCCCGGCGTGGCACTGAAGCTTTCTTT
>TRBV5-1|NA|many|15|TRBJ2-3
CASSLRDWSTDTQYF
TGCGCCAGCAGCTTGCGTGACTGGAGCACAGATACGCAGTATTTT
>TRBV20-1|TRBD1|NA|14|TRBJ1-2
CSATQGVHGYGYTF
TGCAGTGCTACACAGGGGGTACATGGCTATGGCTACACCTTC
>TRBV7-9|NA|few|14|TRBJ2-3
CASSSMTSTDTQYF
TGTGCCAGCAGTTCTATGACTAGCACAGATACGCAGTATTTT
>TRBV6-1|NA|few|15|TRBJ1-6
CASSERRALNSPLHF
TGTGCCAGCAGTGAACGTCGGGCACTTAATTCACCCCTCCACTTT
>TRBV20-1|NA|many|15|TRBJ1-1
CSARDVGRRGTEAFF
TGCAGTGCTAGAGATGTGGGGCGAAGGGGCACTGAAGCTTTCTTT
>TRBV29-1|NA|NA|16|TRBJ2-3
CSVEDGQPHSTDTQYF
TGCAGCGTTGAAGATGGACAGCCGCATAGCACAGATACGCAGTATTTT
>TRBV18|NA|once|16|TRBJ2-5
CVSSPPQGGIQETQYF
TGTGTCAGCTCACCACCACAGGGCGGGATCCAAGAGACCCAGTACTTC
>TRBV5-6|TRBD2|NA|19|TRBJ2-3
CASSLATASGGARSDTQYF
TGTGCCAGCAGCTTGGCTACGGCTAGCGGGGGGGCTAGGTCAGATACGCAGTATTTT
>TRBV6-1|NA|NA|13|TRBJ1-5
CASSEYEVQPQHF
TGTGCCAGCAGTGAATATGAGGTTCAGCCCCAGCATTTT
>TRBV18|TRBD1|NA|13|TRBJ2-7
CASSRTGAGEQYF
TGTGCCAGCTCACGGACAGGGGCGGGCGAGCAGTACTTC
>TRBV9|NA|NA|15|TRBJ1-2
CASSPFAGGSDGYTF
TGTGCCAGCAGCCCCTTTGCGGGGGGTTCGGATGGCTACACCTTC